Shown below are 18 T cell receptor beta chains from a single sample sequenced in a study of Graves' ophthalmopathy and Graves' hyperthyroidism. Researchers took RNA transcripts and amplified TCR beta CDR3 regions from them. Second-round multiplex PCR came after first-round RT-PCR with HTBI primers. TCRdb analysed the multiplex PCR reads with MiXCR anew, one entry per CDR3 protein. Among approximately 700,000 distinct CDR3 sequences listed, just over 40% were seen once. Material for sequencing was peripheral blood. These receptors were taken from an adult man with Graves' ophthalmopathy.

This clonotype was observed once. This sequence joins TRBV2 and TRBJ1-1; D not resolved. The CDR3 is made up of 10 amino acids. V was clipped by 9 bases and J by 3 bases, with 5 bases between them. In germline, CDR1 is SNHLY, CDR2 FYNNEI. The CDR3 reads CARIYTEAFF. The CDR3, as DNA: TGTGCCAGAATTTACACTGAAGCTTTCTTT.

J is TRBJ2-7 and V is TRBV10-3; 12 bases match TRBD2. The CDR3 has 13 residues. Germline lookup yields CDR1 ENHRY and CDR2 SYGVKD. The V gene end was trimmed by 10 bases and the J gene end by 7 bases; junction bases not matched to a gene: 8. CDR3 DNA: TGTGCCACCCGGACTAGCGGGAACAATGAGCAGTACTTC. This translates into CATRTSGNNEQYF.

This clonotype has a handful of counts. Here the CDR3 reads CASSLVGTGREKLFF. The CDR3 DNA follows: TGTGCCAGCAGCTTAGTTGGGACAGGTCGGGAAAAACTGTTTTTT. The chain has TRBV7-9 and TRBJ1-4; 8 bases map to TRBD1. After removal of 1 base from V and 8 bases from J, the junction contained 6 bases not matched to a gene. Per the germline V gene, CDR1 is SEHNR and CDR2 is FQNEAQ (reference sequence). This CDR3 is built from 15 residues.

A note on this clonotype: A much larger clonotype is one base distant, so this may be a read error. The rearrangement joins TRBV24-1 to TRBJ2-7, with 10 bases that match TRBD1. The CDR3 covers 12 residues. CDR1 is KGHDR, CDR2 SFDVKD, per germline. V shed 11 bases and J 5 bases; nucleotides not matched to a gene: 5. CDR3 region: CASRDRGHEQYF. CDR3 bases: TGTGCCAGCCGGGACAGGGGCCACGAGCAGTACTTC.

To note about this clonotype: It differs at one base from a far larger clone, so likely a read error. The chain uses TRBV7-9 and TRBJ1-1; a weak D match, TRBD1 (6 bases). Germline V gives CDR1 SEHNR, CDR2 FQNEAQ (reference sequence). The CDR3 is 14 amino acids. CDR3 sequence (DNA): TGCGCCAGCAGCTTGGAAGGGGGGAACACTAAAGCTTTCTTT. Its translation is CASSLEGGNTKAFF.

This chain joins TRBV14 and TRBJ2-5; 8 bases fit TRBD2. The CDR3 length is 16 residues. Germline V lookup: CDR1 SGHDN, CDR2 FVKESK. V dropped 3 bases and J dropped 3; count of bases not matched to a gene: 9. This CDR3 reads CASSHRPLAAEETQYF. The CDR3 coding sequence is TGTGCCAGCAGCCACCGCCCACTAGCGGCAGAAGAGACCCAGTACTTC.

This clonotype was counted a few times. V usage is TRBV7-9 and J usage is TRBJ1-2, with D possibly being TRBD1 (6 bases). Germline lookup yields CDR1 SEHNR and CDR2 FQNEAQ (reference sequence). V dropped 2 bases and J dropped 6 bases, with 19 bases sitting between them. The CDR3 is 16 amino acids. In DNA, the CDR3 is TGTGCCAGCAGCTTAAACAGGGTCTTTTTATCGGATGGCTACACCTTC. Protein sequence: CASSLNRVFLSDGYTF.

V gene TRBV11-2 combines with J gene TRBJ2-3; the match to TRBD2 covers 8 bases. V was clipped by 1 base and J by 2 bases; unmatched bases: 2. The CDR3 is 15 residues long. Per germline, CDR1 SGHAT and CDR2 FQNNGV. The CDR3 region has the DNA TGTGCCAGCAGCTTAGGCGGGAGGATCACAGATACGCAGTATTTT. Translated: CASSLGGRITDTQYF.

This clonotype was seen many times. V is TRBV29-1 and J is TRBJ2-2; 12 bases map to TRBD2. This CDR3 is 16 amino acids long. Germline CDR1 SQVTM, CDR2 ANQGSEA. The trim removed 6 bases at V and 2 bases at J, leaving 7 bases unmatched. CDR3: CSVNGLAGSNTGELFF. Written as DNA, the CDR3 is TGCAGCGTAAACGGACTAGCGGGATCTAACACCGGGGAGCTGTTTTTT.

Points on this clonotype: A much larger clone lies a single base off, so this may be a read error. The chain is built from TRBV20-1 and TRBJ2-5; 9 bases match TRBD2. Germline lookup yields CDR1 DFQATT and CDR2 SNEGSKA (reference sequence). The CDR3 spans 16 residues. V lost 6 bases, J lost 1 base, and 12 bases stayed unmatched. This CDR3 reads CSARKASGMAQETQYF. CDR3 DNA sequence: TGCAGTGCCCGAAAGGCTAGCGGGATGGCCCAAGAGACCCAGTACTTC.

This clonotype appeared many times. The V call is TRBV2, the J call TRBJ2-2; D gene unclear. CDR1 and CDR2 (germline): SNHLY, FYNNEI. Deletions cut 6 bases from V and 4 bases from J, with 21 bases between. The CDR3 runs 17 residues. CDR3: CASSAPGGRWGTGELFF. Written as DNA, the CDR3 is TGTGCCAGCAGCGCGCCAGGCGGACGGTGGGGCACCGGGGAGCTGTTTTTT.

The count of this clonotype is one. V gene TRBV7-9 combines with J gene TRBJ1-5; D gene uncertain. Trimming stripped 6 bases from V and 4 bases from J, with 16 bases between. In germline, CDR1 is SEHNR, CDR2 FQNEAQ (reference sequence). The CDR3 covers 15 residues. The CDR3 DNA follows: TGTGCCAGCAGTGCTGGAGTTGGGTATAATCAGCCCCAGCATTTT. This encodes CASSAGVGYNQPQHF. The whole variable domain, filled in from reference TRBV7-9 and TRBJ1-5, reads DTGVSQNPRHKITKRGQNVTFRCDPISEHNRLYWYRQTLGQGPEFLTYFQNEAQLEKSRLLSDRFSAERPKGSFSTLEIQRTEQGDSAMYLCASSAGVGYNQPQHFGDGTRLSIL.

Of note for this clonotype: This is likely a read error, given that the CDR3 carries no conserved phenylalanine or tryptophan at its end. The V gene is TRBV13, the J gene TRBJ2-5; 12 positions agree with TRBD2. The CDR3 is 15 amino acids. Germline CDR1 and CDR2: PRHDT and FYEKMQ (reference sequence). The trim removed 5 bases at V and 5 bases at J, leaving 6 bases unmatched. DNA for the CDR3: TGTGCCAGCAGCCTAGCGGGAGGGCCTTACGAGACCCAGTACGTC. Its translation is CASSLAGGPYETQYV.

This clonotype was picked up one time. The chain employs TRBV2 and TRBJ1-4; a possible D gene is TRBD1 (5 bases). CDR1 is SNHLY and CDR2 is FYNNEI in the germline V gene. Trimming removed 5 bases at V and 5 bases at J, with 18 bases between. This CDR3 has 16 residues. CDR3 amino acids: CASSPMVEGVNEKLFF. CDR3 DNA sequence: TGTGCCAGCAGTCCGATGGTTGAAGGGGTCAATGAAAAACTGTTTTTT.

This clonotype has only one observation. The rearrangement links TRBV2 to TRBJ1-5; D not certain. Germline CDR1 reads SNHLY; CDR2 reads FYNNEI. CDR3 size: 15 residues. The V end lost 4 bases, the J end lost 4 bases, and 14 bases lay between the germline ends. The CDR3 is CASSARRAPNQPQHF. Here the CDR3 DNA reads TGTGCCAGCAGTGCTAGGCGGGCGCCGAATCAGCCCCAGCATTTT.

V is TRBV7-7 and J is TRBJ1-5, with D perhaps TRBD1 (6 bases). CDR1 and CDR2 (germline): SSHAT, FNYEAQ (reference sequence). V lost 1 base to trimming and J lost 7 bases, with 14 bases between them. The CDR3 totals 15 residues. DNA for the CDR3: TGTGCCAGCAGCTTAGGGTACAGGGAGGCACAGCCCCAGCATTTT. It is translated as CASSLGYREAQPQHF. The complete variable domain, with remaining parts taken from reference TRBV7-7 and TRBJ1-5, reads GAGVSQSPRYKVTKRGQDVTLRCDPISSHATLYWYQQALGQGPEFLTYFNYEAQPDKSGLPSDRFSAERPEGSISTLTIQRTEQRDSAMYRCASSLGYREAQPQHFGDGTRLSIL.

This clonotype was detected ten times or more. The CDR3 DNA reads TGCGCCAGCAGTGAGATAGGGACTAGCGGGGGGCCTCAATACTTC. Translating gives CASSEIGTSGGPQYF. The V call is TRBV10-2, the J call TRBJ2-5; 15 bases fit TRBD2. CDR1 WSHSY and CDR2 SAAADI come from the germline V gene. V dropped 2 bases and J dropped 14; count of bases not matched to a gene: 9. The CDR3 length is 15 residues.

Note on this clonotype: A junction end diverges from the germline sequence, so it may reflect a read error. The chain recombines TRBV20-1 with TRBJ2-5, with TRBD1 matching 8 bases. This CDR3 region has 14 residues. CDR1 is DFQATT and CDR2 is SNEGSKA in the germline V gene (reference sequence). CDR3: CSVPTGAIQENQYF. The CDR3 coding sequence is TGCAGTGTCCCGACAGGGGCAATCCAAGAGAACCAGTACTTC.